The 30 T cell receptor beta chains in this list originate from one sample, sequenced in a study of cytotoxic CD8 clonotypes in ibrutinib-treated CLL. TCRdb's copy holds only in-frame clones and misses some; the assay was immunoSEQ multiplex PCR. The sample records more than 50,000 clones, approximately 62% being singletons. The input for sequencing was PBMCs, taken after 12 months of ibrutinib treatment. These receptors all stem from a human donor with chronic lymphocytic leukemia.

This clone was seen a handful of times. V and J are TRBV29-1 and TRBJ2-1; 12 bases map to TRBD2. The CDR3 contains 14 residues. The junction had 2 bases not matched to a gene; V was cut back by 4 bases and J by 4 bases. Per germline, CDR1 SQVTM and CDR2 ANQGSEA. The CDR3 DNA sequence: TGCAGCGTTGGTGGACTAGCGGGATACAATGAGCAGTTCTTC. It codes for CSVGGLAGYNEQFF.

This clone has just a few counts. The chain is built from TRBV7-7 and TRBJ2-2; no reliable D call. The CDR3 is 13 amino acids. With 0 bases removed from V and 6 bases from J, the gap between germline ends came to 5 bases. The germline V gene encodes CDR1 SSHAT and CDR2 FNYEAQ (reference sequence). This chain's CDR3 is CASSLALSGELFF. The DNA of the CDR3 is TGTGCCAGCAGCTTAGCGTTATCCGGGGAGCTGTTTTTT.

V usage is TRBV28 and J usage is TRBJ1-1, with a possible D match to TRBD1 (5 bases). The V gene lost 5 bases and the J gene lost 13 bases, with 17 bases spanning the gap. In germline, CDR1 is MDHEN, CDR2 SYDVKM. CDR3 length: 12 amino acids. The CDR3 bases are TGTGCCAGCAGTCGTAACCGGGACTCCAATTTCTTT. Its translation is CASSRNRDSNFF.

The J gene is TRBJ2-3, the V gene TRBV11-3; D may be TRBD1 (5 bases). Trimming shortened V by 1 base and J by 4 bases, and 12 bases separated the two germline ends. Germline CDR1 SGHNT, CDR2 YENEEA. The CDR3 is made up of 15 amino acids. The CDR3 reads CASSLGVVGPDTQYF. CDR3 nucleotides: TGTGCCAGCAGCTTAGGGGTGGTGGGGCCAGATACGCAGTATTTT.

V usage is TRBV7-8 and J usage is TRBJ2-1; D call uncertain. Trimming pared 1 base from V and 2 bases from J, leaving 3 bases between. The germline V gene has CDR1 SGHVS and CDR2 FQNEAQ. The CDR3 loop spans 13 amino acids. The CDR3 DNA follows: TGTGCCAGCAGCTTAGGGACCTACAATGAGCAGTTCTTC. Its protein is CASSLGTYNEQFF.

The genes are TRBV5-1 and TRBJ2-1, with D hard to call. The CDR3 runs 12 residues. Germline CDR1 and CDR2: SGHRS and YFSETQ. V lost 3 bases and J lost 8, with 9 bases in between. The CDR3 protein is CASSSGRDEQFF. CDR3 nucleotides: TGCGCCAGCAGCTCCGGACGTGATGAGCAGTTCTTC.

This chain uses TRBV29-1 with TRBJ1-1; 10 bases match TRBD1. From germline, CDR1 is SQVTM and CDR2 ANQGSEA. This CDR3 is 13 amino acids long. Unmatched junction bases numbered 7, after V lost 4 bases and J lost 8 bases. The CDR3: CSVVVGQGQEAFF. In DNA form, the CDR3 reads TGCAGCGTTGTGGTGGGACAGGGGCAAGAAGCTTTCTTT.

The chain joins TRBV15 to TRBJ1-1; possibly TRBD1 for D (5 bases). The germline gives CDR1 LNHNV, CDR2 YYDKDF (reference sequence). The CDR3 spans 15 residues. V lost 2 bases to trimming and J lost 1 base, with 11 bases between them. The CDR3 sequence: CATSRNLRENTEAFF. CDR3 nucleotides: TGTGCCACCAGCAGAAACCTCAGGGAGAACACTGAAGCTTTCTTT. Together with reference TRBV15 and TRBJ1-1, the CDR3 gives the full variable domain: DAMVIQNPRYQVTQFGKPVTLSCSQTLNHNVMYWYQQKSSQAPKLLFHYYDKDFNNEADTPDNFQSRRPNTSFCFLDIRSPGLGDTAMYLCATSRNLRENTEAFFGQGTRLTVV.

This clone was observed a handful of times. The V call is TRBV11-2, the J call TRBJ2-3; D is unclear. Per germline, CDR1 SGHAT and CDR2 FQNNGV. CDR3 size: 11 residues. V was pared by 4 bases and J by 9 bases, with 8 bases between. CDR3 in DNA: TGTGCCAGCAGCTCGGGCTCCACGCAGTATTTT. Its translation is CASSSGSTQYF. The full variable domain, its missing parts supplied by reference TRBV11-2 and TRBJ2-3, is EAGVAQSPRYKIIEKRQSVAFWCNPISGHATLYWYQQILGQGPKLLIQFQNNGVVDDSQLPKDRFSAERLKGVDSTLKIQPAKLEDSAVYLCASSSGSTQYFGPGTRLTVL.

The chain combines TRBV10-3 with TRBJ2-3; no clear D. V lost 10 bases to trimming and J lost 1 base, with 15 bases between them. Germline V lookup: CDR1 ENHRY, CDR2 SYGVKD. The CDR3 is 14 amino acids. CDR3 loop: CATQTALGTDTQYF. The CDR3 coding sequence is TGTGCCACCCAGACTGCCCTTGGCACAGATACGCAGTATTTT.

The rearrangement joins TRBV5-6 to TRBJ2-2; maybe TRBD1 (5 bases). The germline V and J ends were trimmed by 9 bases and 4 bases, with 10 bases remaining between them. Germline CDR1 and CDR2: SGHDT and YYEEEE. This CDR3 is 12 amino acids long. CDR3 sequence: CATGFFTGELFF. In DNA, the CDR3 is TGTGCCACAGGGTTCTTCACCGGGGAGCTGTTTTTT.

This clone came up a few times. V and J are TRBV19 and TRBJ2-1, with D unresolved. Deletions cut 1 base from V and 5 bases from J, with 6 bases between. Germline V CDR1 and CDR2: LNHDA, SQIVND (reference sequence). CDR3 size: 13 residues. Here the CDR3 DNA reads TGTGCCAGTAGTATAGGATCAAACAATGAGCAGTTCTTC. This sequence encodes CASSIGSNNEQFF.

V gene TRBV2 combines with J gene TRBJ1-4; D gene uncertain. V was shortened by 6 bases and J by 7 bases, with 15 bases between the two germline ends. The germline CDR1 and CDR2 sequences are SNHLY and FYNNEI. The CDR3 runs to 14 residues. This CDR3 is CASRWTVGGEKLFF. The CDR3 coding sequence is TGTGCCAGCAGATGGACCGTGGGAGGTGAAAAACTGTTTTTT.

The chain employs TRBV4-2 and TRBJ2-3; D possibly corresponds to TRBD2 (6 bases). Between the trimmed V and J ends, which lost 5 bases and 6 bases, there was a span of 12 bases. CDR3 length: 13 residues. Germline V gene lookup returns CDR1 LGHNA and CDR2 YNFKEQ. The CDR3 bases are TGTGCCAGCAGCGGGGCGGGGATCGATACGCAGTATTTT. Translation: CASSGAGIDTQYF.

This clone was observed once. This chain links TRBV29-1 with TRBJ1-1, with D possibly being TRBD1 (5 bases). Germline loops: CDR1 SQVTM, CDR2 ANQGSEA. Deletions cut 4 bases from V and 7 bases from J, with 19 bases between. CDR3 length equals 14 residues. As DNA, the CDR3 is TGCAGCGTTGGGGGCCGTGGGCCTTGGTATGAAGCTTTCTTT. Its translation: CSVGGRGPWYEAFF.

This clone was picked up many times. This rearrangement joins TRBV28 to TRBJ1-1; D is unclear. V lost 7 bases to trimming and J lost 0 bases, with 12 bases between them. Looked up from germline, CDR1 is MDHEN and CDR2 is SYDVKM. The CDR3 is 14 amino acids. The CDR3 bases are TGTGCCAGCACTCAATCGGGTATGAACACTGAAGCTTTCTTT. Protein product: CASTQSGMNTEAFF.

V is TRBV11-2 and J is TRBJ2-1; 11 nucleotides match TRBD2. Germline V CDR1 and CDR2: SGHAT, FQNNGV. This CDR3 is built from 15 residues. V lost 5 bases and J lost 9; bases outside the gene matches: 9. This CDR3 is CASSQLAGVWGEQFF. CDR3 DNA sequence: TGTGCCAGCAGCCAACTAGCGGGAGTGTGGGGTGAGCAGTTCTTC.

V usage is TRBV18 and J usage is TRBJ1-2; unclear D gene. With 3 bases removed from V and 4 bases from J, the gap between germline ends came to 9 bases. CDR1 and CDR2 (germline): KGHSH, LQKENI. The CDR3 covers 13 residues. CDR3 nucleotide sequence: TGTGCCAGCTCACCGGTCATGACCTATGGCTACACCTTC. Translating gives CASSPVMTYGYTF.

The chain links TRBV6-5 to TRBJ2-3, with 7 positions matching TRBD2. V lost 10 bases to trimming and J lost 0 bases; unmatched junction nucleotides: 4. This CDR3 has 13 residues. The germline gives CDR1 MNHEY, CDR2 SVGAGI. The CDR3 nucleotides are TGTGCCACCCATAGCGGGAGCACAGATACGCAGTATTTT. As protein: CATHSGSTDTQYF.

This clone was counted ten times or more. The chain uses TRBV6-1 and TRBJ2-1; D is possibly TRBD2 (5 bases). This CDR3 contains 15 residues. V gave up 7 bases and J gave up 7 bases, with 20 bases separating them. Germline lookup yields CDR1 MNHNS and CDR2 SASEGT. CDR3 loop: CASTLEKRAGNEQFF. DNA of the CDR3: TGTGCCAGCACTCTGGAGAAGAGGGCCGGGAATGAGCAGTTCTTC.

The DNA of the CDR3 is TGTGCCAGCTCACCGGGAACGGCGCAGTACTTC. It encodes CASSPGTAQYF. The chain uses TRBV18 and TRBJ2-7; D unresolved. The germline V gene encodes CDR1 KGHSH and CDR2 LQKENI. Trimming pared 3 bases from V and 9 bases from J, leaving 9 bases between. The CDR3 is 11 amino acids.

CDR3 coding DNA: TGTGCCAGCAGTGAAATTTGGACTTCCGGCTACACCTTC. Translation gives CASSEIWTSGYTF. This sequence joins TRBV25-1 and TRBJ1-2; D is undetermined. This CDR3 region has 13 residues. Per germline, CDR1 MGHDK and CDR2 SYGVNS. Trimming left V 2 bases short and J 8 bases short, with 12 bases between.

The genes are TRBV7-2 and TRBJ2-2; either TRBD1 or TRBD2 may fit D (5 bases each). The V end was cut by 4 bases, the J end by 0 bases, with 12 bases between. The CDR3 length is 16 residues. Per germline, CDR1 SGHTA and CDR2 FQGNSA. For the CDR3, the DNA is TGTGCCAGCAGCTCCTGGGGGTCCGCGAACACCGGGGAGCTGTTTTTT. It translates to CASSSWGSANTGELFF. Together with reference TRBV7-2 and TRBJ2-2, the CDR3 gives the full variable domain: GAGVSQSPSNKVTEKGKDVELRCDPISGHTALYWYRQSLGQGLEFLIYFQGNSAPDKSGLPSDRFSAERTGGSVSTLTIQRTQQEDSAVYLCASSSWGSANTGELFFGEGSRLTVL.

The chain has TRBV5-1 and TRBJ2-3, with TRBD1 as a possible D gene (6 bases). The germline V and J ends were trimmed by 4 bases and 0 bases, with 21 bases remaining between them. CDR1 and CDR2 (germline): SGHRS, YFSETQ. This CDR3 is built from 18 residues. CDR3 amino acids: CASSLTGTNFPSTDTQYF. The DNA of the CDR3 is TGCGCCAGCAGCCTGACCGGGACAAACTTCCCTAGCACAGATACGCAGTATTTT.

The rearrangement uses TRBV5-1 and TRBJ2-2, with TRBD1 as a possible D gene (7 bases). The CDR3 is 17 residues long. Looked up from germline, CDR1 is SGHRS and CDR2 is YFSETQ. Trimming pared 6 bases from V and 0 bases from J, leaving 18 bases between. In nucleotides, the CDR3 is TGCGCCAGCAACTTCGGAGGGGGCGGCCCGAACACCGGGGAGCTGTTTTTT. Translation gives CASNFGGGGPNTGELFF.

The J gene is TRBJ1-6, the V gene TRBV7-9; tentatively, D is TRBD1 (5 bases). Trimming cost V 2 bases and J 6 bases, with 14 bases left between them. The CDR3 covers 16 residues. CDR1 and CDR2 from the germline V gene are SEHNR and FQNEAQ (reference sequence). The CDR3 region is CASSLFAGRSNSPLHF. For the CDR3, the DNA is TGTGCCAGCAGCTTATTTGCAGGGAGGTCTAATTCACCCCTCCACTTT.

This clone was counted ten times or more. The chain recombines TRBV27 with TRBJ2-1; the D is unclear. CDR1 is MNHEY and CDR2 is SMNVEV in the germline V gene (reference sequence). The CDR3 is made up of 13 amino acids. Trimming stripped 6 bases from V and 7 bases from J, with 13 bases between. CDR3 DNA sequence: TGTGCCAGCAGCCCTCACAATAGGAATGAGCAGTTCTTC. It specifies CASSPHNRNEQFF.

This clone showed up just a few times. V gene TRBV7-2 combines with J gene TRBJ1-5; D uncertain. Deletions cut 1 base from V and 3 bases from J, with 19 bases between. The CDR3 runs to 18 residues. The germline V gene encodes CDR1 SGHTA and CDR2 FQGNSA. The CDR3 coding sequence is TGTGCCAGCAGCTTAGAGTTGGCTGGGAAATGGGACAATCAGCCCCAGCATTTT. This translates into CASSLELAGKWDNQPQHF.

The chain couples TRBV4-2 to TRBJ2-5; 14 bases match TRBD2. Per the germline V gene, CDR1 is LGHNA and CDR2 is YNFKEQ. V lost 4 bases, J lost 4 bases, and 23 bases stayed unmatched. This CDR3 region has 22 residues. The CDR3 sequence: CASSPLGLAGEDLVGRGETQYF. CDR3 nucleotide sequence: TGTGCCAGCAGCCCTTTGGGACTAGCGGGAGAGGATTTGGTCGGTAGAGGAGAGACCCAGTACTTC.

The chain joins TRBV5-4 to TRBJ1-2; the D gene is possibly TRBD1 (6 bases). Germline lookup yields CDR1 SGHNT and CDR2 YYREEE (reference sequence). Trimming left V 3 bases short and J 2 bases short, with 17 bases between. CDR3 length equals 16 residues. The CDR3 region has the DNA TGTGCCAGCAGCTGGGGTCAGGGACACTCAAACTATGGCTACACCTTC. It specifies CASSWGQGHSNYGYTF.